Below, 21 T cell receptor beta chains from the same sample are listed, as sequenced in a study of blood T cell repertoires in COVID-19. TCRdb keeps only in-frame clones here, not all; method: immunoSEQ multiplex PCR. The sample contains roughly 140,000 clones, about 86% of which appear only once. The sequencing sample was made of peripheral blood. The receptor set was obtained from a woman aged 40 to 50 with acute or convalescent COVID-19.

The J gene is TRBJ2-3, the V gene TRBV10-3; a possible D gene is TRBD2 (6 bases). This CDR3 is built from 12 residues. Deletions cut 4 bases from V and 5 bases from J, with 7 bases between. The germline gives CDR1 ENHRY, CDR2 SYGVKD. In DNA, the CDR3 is TGTGCCATCAGTGGGCGGGAAGATACGCAGTATTTT. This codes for CAISGREDTQYF.

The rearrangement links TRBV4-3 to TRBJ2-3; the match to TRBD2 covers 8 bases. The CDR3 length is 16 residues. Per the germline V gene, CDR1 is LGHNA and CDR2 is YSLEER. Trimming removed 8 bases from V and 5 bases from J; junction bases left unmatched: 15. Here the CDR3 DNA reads TGCGCCAGCGGCCTACGGGAGGGCCCGGGGGGAGATACGCAGTATTTT. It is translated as CASGLREGPGGDTQYF.

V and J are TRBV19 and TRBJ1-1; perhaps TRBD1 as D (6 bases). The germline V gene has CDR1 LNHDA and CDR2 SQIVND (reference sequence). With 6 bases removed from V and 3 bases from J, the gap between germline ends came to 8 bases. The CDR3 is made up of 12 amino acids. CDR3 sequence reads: CASSDRYTEAFF. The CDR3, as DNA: TGTGCCAGTAGCGACAGGTACACTGAAGCTTTCTTT.

CDR3 coding DNA: TGCGCCAGCAGCCAAGATTGGGGTTTACAGGTGCCGAGGCCCCAGCATTTT. This codes for CASSQDWGLQVPRPQHF. The rearrangement uses TRBV4-3 and TRBJ1-5; a possible D gene is TRBD1 (5 bases). Trimming cost V 0 bases and J 9 bases, with 21 bases left between them. The CDR3 sequence is 17 residues long. Germline V CDR1 and CDR2: LGHNA, YSLEER.

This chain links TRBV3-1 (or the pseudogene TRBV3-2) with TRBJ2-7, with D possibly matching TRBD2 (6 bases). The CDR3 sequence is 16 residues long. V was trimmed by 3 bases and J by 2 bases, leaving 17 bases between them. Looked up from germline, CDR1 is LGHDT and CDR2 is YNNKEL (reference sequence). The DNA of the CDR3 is TGTGCCAGCAGCCATCGCTCAGCGGGCGGGGCCTACGAGCAGTACTTC. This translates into CASSHRSAGGAYEQYF.

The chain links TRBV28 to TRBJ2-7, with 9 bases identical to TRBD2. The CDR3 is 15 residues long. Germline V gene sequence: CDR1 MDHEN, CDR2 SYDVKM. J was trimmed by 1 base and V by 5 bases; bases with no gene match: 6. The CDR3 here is CASSPPAGGSYEQYF. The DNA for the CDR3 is TGTGCCAGCAGTCCCCCAGCGGGAGGTTCCTACGAGCAGTACTTC.

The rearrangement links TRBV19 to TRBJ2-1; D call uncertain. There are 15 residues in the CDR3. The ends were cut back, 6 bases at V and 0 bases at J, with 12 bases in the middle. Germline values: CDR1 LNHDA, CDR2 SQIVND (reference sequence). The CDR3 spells CASSLRPGSYNEQFF. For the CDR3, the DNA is TGTGCCAGTAGCCTTCGACCGGGCTCCTACAATGAGCAGTTCTTC.

CDR3 sequence: CASSHTGNSNQPQHF. The CDR3 region has the DNA TGTGCCAGCAGCCACACAGGGAATAGCAATCAGCCCCAGCATTTT. The chain has TRBV9 and TRBJ1-5, with TRBD1 as a possible D gene (6 bases). Germline V gene lookup returns CDR1 SGDLS and CDR2 YYNGEE. Trimming stripped 4 bases from V and 0 bases from J, with 11 bases between. This CDR3 has 15 residues. The whole variable domain, filled in from reference TRBV9 and TRBJ1-5, reads DSGVTQTPKHLITATGQRVTLRCSPRSGDLSVYWYQQSLDQGLQFLIQYYNGEERAKGNILERFSAQQFPDLHSELNLSSLELGDSALYFCASSHTGNSNQPQHFGDGTRLSIL.

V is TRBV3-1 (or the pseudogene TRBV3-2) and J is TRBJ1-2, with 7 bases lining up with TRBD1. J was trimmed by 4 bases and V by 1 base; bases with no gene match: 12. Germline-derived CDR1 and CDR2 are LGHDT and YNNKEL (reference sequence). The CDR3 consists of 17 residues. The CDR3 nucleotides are TGTGCCAGCAGCCAAGGGACAGGCGGTGTGGAGGGCTATGGCTACACCTTC. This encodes CASSQGTGGVEGYGYTF.

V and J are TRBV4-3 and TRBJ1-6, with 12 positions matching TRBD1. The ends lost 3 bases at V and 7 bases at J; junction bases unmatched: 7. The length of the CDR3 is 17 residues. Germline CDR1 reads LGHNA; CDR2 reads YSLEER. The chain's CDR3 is CASSQGPGTGGNSPLHF. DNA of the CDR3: TGCGCCAGCAGCCAGGGTCCCGGGACAGGGGGCAATTCACCCCTCCACTTT.

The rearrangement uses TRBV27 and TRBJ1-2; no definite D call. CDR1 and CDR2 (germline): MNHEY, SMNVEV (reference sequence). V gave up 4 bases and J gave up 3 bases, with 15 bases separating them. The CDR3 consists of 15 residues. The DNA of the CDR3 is TGTGCCAGCAGTTATTCGGGGAGGAACTACTATGGCTACACCTTC. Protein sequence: CASSYSGRNYYGYTF.

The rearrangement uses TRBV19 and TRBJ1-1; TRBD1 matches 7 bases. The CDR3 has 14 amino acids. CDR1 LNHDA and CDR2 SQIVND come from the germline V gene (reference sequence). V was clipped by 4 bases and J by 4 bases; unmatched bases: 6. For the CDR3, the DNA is TGTGCCAGTAGTAATGACAGGGCGGTCACTGAAGCTTTCTTT. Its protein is CASSNDRAVTEAFF.

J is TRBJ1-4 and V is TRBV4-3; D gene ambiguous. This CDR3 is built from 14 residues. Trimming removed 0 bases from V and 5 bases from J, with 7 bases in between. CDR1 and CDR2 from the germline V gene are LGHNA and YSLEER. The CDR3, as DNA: TGCGCCAGCAGCCAAGATCCCCGGAATGAAAAACTGTTTTTT. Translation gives CASSQDPRNEKLFF.

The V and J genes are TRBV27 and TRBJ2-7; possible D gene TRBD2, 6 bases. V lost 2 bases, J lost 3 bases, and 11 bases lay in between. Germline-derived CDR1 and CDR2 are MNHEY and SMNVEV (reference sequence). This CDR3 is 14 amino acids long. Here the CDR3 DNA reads TGTGCCAGCAGTTTAACTAGCTGGGGCTACGAGCAGTACTTC. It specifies CASSLTSWGYEQYF.

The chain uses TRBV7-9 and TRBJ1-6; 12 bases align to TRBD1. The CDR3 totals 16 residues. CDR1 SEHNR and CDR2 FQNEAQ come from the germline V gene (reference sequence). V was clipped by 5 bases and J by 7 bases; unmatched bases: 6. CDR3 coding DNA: TGTGCCAGCAGCCTTTCCGGGACAGGGGGCAATTCACCCCTCCACTTT. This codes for CASSLSGTGGNSPLHF. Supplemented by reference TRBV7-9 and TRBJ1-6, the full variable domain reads DTGVSQNPRHKITKRGQNVTFRCDPISEHNRLYWYRQTLGQGPEFLTYFQNEAQLEKSRLLSDRFSAERPKGSFSTLEIQRTEQGDSAMYLCASSLSGTGGNSPLHFGNGTRLTVT.

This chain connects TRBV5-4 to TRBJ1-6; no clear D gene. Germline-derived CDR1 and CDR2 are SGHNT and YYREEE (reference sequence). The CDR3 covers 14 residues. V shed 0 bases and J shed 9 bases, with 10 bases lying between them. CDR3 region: CASSLATAASPLHF. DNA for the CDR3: TGTGCCAGCAGCTTGGCAACAGCCGCTTCACCCCTCCACTTT.

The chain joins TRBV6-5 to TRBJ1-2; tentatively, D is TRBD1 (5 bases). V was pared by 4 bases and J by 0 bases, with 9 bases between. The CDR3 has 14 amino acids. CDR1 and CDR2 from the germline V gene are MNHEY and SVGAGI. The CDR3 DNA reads TGTGCCAGCAGTTTCGACAGAGCTAACTATGGCTACACCTTC. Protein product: CASSFDRANYGYTF.

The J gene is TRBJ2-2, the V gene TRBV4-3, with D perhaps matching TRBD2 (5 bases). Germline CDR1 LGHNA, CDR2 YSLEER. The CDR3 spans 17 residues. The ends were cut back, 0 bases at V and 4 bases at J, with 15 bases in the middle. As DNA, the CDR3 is TGCGCCAGCAGCCAAGAAGTTCGAGGGTCAGGCACCGGGGAGCTGTTTTTT. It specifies CASSQEVRGSGTGELFF.

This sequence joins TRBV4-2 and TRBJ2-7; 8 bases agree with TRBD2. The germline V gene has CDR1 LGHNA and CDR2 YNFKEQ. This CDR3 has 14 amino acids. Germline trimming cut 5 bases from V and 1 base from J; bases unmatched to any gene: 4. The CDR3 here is CASSYRGGSYEQYF. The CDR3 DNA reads TGTGCCAGCAGCTACCGGGGGGGGTCCTACGAGCAGTACTTC.

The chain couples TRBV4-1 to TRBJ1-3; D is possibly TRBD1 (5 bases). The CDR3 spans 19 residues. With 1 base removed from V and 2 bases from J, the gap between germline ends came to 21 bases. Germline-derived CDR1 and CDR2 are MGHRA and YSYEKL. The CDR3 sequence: CASSQVQPAGFLAGNTIYF. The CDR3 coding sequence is TGCGCCAGCAGCCAAGTACAACCTGCAGGGTTCCTAGCTGGAAACACCATATATTTT.

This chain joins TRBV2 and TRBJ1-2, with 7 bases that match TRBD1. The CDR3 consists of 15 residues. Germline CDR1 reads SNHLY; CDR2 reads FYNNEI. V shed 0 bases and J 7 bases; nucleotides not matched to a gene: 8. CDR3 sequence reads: CASSEAGQGVVGYTF. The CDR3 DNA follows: TGTGCCAGCAGTGAAGCGGGGCAGGGGGTGGTTGGCTACACCTTC.